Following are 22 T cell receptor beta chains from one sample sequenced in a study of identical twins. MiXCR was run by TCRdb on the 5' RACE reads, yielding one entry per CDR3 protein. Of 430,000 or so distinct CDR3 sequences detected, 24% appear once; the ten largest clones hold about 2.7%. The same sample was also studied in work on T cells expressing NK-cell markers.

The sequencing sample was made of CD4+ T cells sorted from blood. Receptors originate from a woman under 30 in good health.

CDR3 sequence reads: CSVEGTSGGLHLGTDTQYF. The CDR3 nucleotides are TGCAGCGTTGAAGGGACTAGCGGGGGACTTCACCTGGGCACAGATACGCAGTATTTT. The chain uses TRBV29-1 and TRBJ2-3, with 13 bases identical to TRBD2. Losses at the gene ends were 1 base for V and 1 base for J; bases not matched to a gene: 11. The CDR3 runs 19 residues. The germline CDR1 and CDR2 sequences are SQVTM and ANQGSEA.

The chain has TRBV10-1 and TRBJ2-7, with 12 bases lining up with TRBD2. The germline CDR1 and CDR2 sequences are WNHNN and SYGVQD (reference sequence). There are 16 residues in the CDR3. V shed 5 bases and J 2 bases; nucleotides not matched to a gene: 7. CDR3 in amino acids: CASSSTSGRVAYEQYF. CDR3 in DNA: TGCGCCAGCAGTTCGACTAGCGGGAGAGTCGCCTACGAGCAGTACTTC.

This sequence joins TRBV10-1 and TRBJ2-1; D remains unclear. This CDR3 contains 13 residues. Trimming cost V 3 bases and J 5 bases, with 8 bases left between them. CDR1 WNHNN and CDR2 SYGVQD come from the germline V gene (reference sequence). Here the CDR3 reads CASSDWQNNEQFF. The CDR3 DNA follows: TGCGCCAGCAGTGACTGGCAGAACAATGAGCAGTTCTTC.

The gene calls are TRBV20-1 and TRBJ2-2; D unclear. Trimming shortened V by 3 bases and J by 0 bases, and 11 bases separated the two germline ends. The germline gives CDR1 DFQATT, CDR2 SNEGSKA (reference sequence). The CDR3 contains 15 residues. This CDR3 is CSASPVRTNTGELFF. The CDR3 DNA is TGCAGTGCTAGCCCCGTCAGGACGAACACCGGGGAGCTGTTTTTT.

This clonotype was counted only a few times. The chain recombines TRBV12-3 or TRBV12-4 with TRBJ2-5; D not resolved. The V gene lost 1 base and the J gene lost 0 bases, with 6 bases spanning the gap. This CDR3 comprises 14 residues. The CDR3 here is CASSLGGNQETQYF. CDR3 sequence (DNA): TGTGCCAGCAGTTTAGGGGGAAACCAAGAGACCCAGTACTTC.

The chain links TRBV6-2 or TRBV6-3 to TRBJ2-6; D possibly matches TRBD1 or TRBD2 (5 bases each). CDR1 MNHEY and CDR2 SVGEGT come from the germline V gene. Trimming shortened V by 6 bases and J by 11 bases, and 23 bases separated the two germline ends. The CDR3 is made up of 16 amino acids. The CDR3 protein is CASRSPRGLPQDVLTF. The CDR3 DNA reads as TGTGCCAGCAGATCCCCTCGGGGCCTGCCCCAAGACGTCCTGACTTTC.

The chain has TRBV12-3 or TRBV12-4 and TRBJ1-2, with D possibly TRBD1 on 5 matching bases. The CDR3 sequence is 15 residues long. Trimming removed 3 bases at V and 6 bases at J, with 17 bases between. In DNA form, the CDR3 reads TGTGCCAGCAGTTTGGACCAGGCAGGGTTACATGGCTACACCTTC. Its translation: CASSLDQAGLHGYTF.

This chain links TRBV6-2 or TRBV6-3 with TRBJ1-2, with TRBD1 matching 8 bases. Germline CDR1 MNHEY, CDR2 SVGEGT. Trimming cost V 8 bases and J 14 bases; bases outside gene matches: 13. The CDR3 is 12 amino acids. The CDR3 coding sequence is TGTGCCAGCGGAATACGGACAGGGAGTGGAACCTTC. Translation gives CASGIRTGSGTF.

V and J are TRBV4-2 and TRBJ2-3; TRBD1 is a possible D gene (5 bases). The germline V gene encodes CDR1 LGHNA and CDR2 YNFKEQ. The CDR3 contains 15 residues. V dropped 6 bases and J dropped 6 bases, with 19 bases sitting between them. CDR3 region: CASSPGLSFPDTQYF. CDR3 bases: TGTGCCAGCAGTCCAGGGCTATCCTTCCCCGATACGCAGTATTTT.

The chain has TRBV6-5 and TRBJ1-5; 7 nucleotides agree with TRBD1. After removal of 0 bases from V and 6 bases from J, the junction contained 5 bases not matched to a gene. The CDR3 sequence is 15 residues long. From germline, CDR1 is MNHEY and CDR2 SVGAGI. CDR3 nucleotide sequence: TGTGCCAGCAGTTACTCGTCGACAGGGTCTCAGCCCCAGCATTTT. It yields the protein CASSYSSTGSQPQHF.

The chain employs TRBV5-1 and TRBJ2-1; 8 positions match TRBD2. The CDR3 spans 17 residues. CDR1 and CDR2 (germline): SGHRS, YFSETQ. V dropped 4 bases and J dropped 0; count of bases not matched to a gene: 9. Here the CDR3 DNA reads TGCGCCAGCAGCCCAGCCCTAAGCGGGAGCTCCTACAATGAGCAGTTCTTC. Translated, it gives CASSPALSGSSYNEQFF.

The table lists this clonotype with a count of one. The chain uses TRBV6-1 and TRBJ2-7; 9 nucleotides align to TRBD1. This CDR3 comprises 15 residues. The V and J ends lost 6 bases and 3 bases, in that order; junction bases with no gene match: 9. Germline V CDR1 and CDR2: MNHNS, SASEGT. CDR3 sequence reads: CASRPYGTGNYEQYF. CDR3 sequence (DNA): TGTGCCAGCAGACCCTACGGGACAGGGAACTACGAGCAGTACTTC.

CDR3: CASSKTSAQETQYF. CDR3 sequence (DNA): TGTGCCAGCAGCAAGACTAGCGCCCAAGAGACCCAGTACTTC. J is TRBJ2-5 and V is TRBV7-2, with 8 bases that match TRBD2. The CDR3 runs 14 residues. CDR1 is SGHTA and CDR2 is FQGNSA in the germline V gene. V dropped 5 bases and J dropped 1; count of bases not matched to a gene: 3.

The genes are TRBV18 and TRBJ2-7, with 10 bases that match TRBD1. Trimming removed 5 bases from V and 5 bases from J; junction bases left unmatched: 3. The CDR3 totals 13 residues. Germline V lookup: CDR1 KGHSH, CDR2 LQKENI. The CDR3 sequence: CASSAGTGDEQYF. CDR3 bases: TGTGCCAGCTCAGCCGGGACAGGGGACGAGCAGTACTTC.

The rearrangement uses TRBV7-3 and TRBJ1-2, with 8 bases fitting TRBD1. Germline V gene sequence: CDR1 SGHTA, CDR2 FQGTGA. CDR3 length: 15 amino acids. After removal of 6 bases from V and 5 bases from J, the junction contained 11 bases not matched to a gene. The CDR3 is CASSRQGNLGYGYTF. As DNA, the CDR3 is TGTGCCAGCAGTCGACAGGGGAACCTAGGGTATGGCTACACCTTC.

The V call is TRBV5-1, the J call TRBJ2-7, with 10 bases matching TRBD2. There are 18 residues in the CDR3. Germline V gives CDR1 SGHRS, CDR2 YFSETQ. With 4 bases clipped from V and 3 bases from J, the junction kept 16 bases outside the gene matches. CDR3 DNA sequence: TGCGCCAGCAGCGCCTCGGGCGGGCTAGCGGGGGTCCTCTACGAGCAGTACTTC. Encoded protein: CASSASGGLAGVLYEQYF.

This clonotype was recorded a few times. CDR3 DNA sequence: TGCAGTGCCAGGGACAACGACAATGAGCAGTTCTTC. Encoded protein: CSARDNDNEQFF. The chain joins TRBV20-1 to TRBJ2-1; D might be TRBD1 (6 bases). Germline CDR1 and CDR2: DFQATT and SNEGSKA (reference sequence). This CDR3 has 12 amino acids. Trimming cost V 6 bases and J 5 bases, with 11 bases left between them.

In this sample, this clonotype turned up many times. The CDR3 here is CASSRLASTDTQYF. CDR3 DNA: TGTGCCAGCAGCCGACTAGCGAGTACAGATACGCAGTATTTT. The rearrangement links TRBV6-1 to TRBJ2-3, with TRBD2 matching over 8 bases. CDR1 and CDR2 (germline): MNHNS, SASEGT. The CDR3 spans 14 residues. V shed 6 bases, J shed 3 bases, and the junction held 5 bases outside the gene matches.

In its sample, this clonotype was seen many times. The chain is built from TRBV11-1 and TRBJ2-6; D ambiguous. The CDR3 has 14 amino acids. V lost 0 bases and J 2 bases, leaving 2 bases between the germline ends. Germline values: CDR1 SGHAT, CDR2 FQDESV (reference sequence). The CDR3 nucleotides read TGTGCCAGCAGCTTAGCCCCTGGGGCCAACGTCCTGACTTTC. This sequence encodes CASSLAPGANVLTF.

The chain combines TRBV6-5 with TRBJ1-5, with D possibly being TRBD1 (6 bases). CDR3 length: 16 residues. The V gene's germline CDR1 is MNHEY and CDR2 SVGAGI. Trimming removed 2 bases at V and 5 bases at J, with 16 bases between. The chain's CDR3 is CASSYSSRGGDQPQHF. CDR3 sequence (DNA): TGTGCCAGCAGTTACAGTAGCAGGGGTGGGGATCAGCCCCAGCATTTT.

CDR3 residues: CASSFYAQTEAFF. In nucleotides, the CDR3 is TGTGCCAGCAGCTTCTACGCACAGACTGAAGCTTTCTTT. The chain uses TRBV11-3 and TRBJ1-1, with D uncertain. V shed 3 bases and J shed 5 bases, with 10 bases lying between them. In germline, CDR1 is SGHNT, CDR2 YENEEA. This CDR3 comprises 13 residues.

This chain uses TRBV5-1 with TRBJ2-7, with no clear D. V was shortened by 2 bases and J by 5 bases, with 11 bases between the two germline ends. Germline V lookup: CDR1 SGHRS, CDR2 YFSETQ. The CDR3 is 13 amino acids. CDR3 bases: TGCGCCAGCAGCTTAGGCAGCCGAGACGAGCAGTACTTC. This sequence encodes CASSLGSRDEQYF. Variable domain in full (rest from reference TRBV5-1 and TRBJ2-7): KAGVTQTPRYLIKTRGQQVTLSCSPISGHRSVSWYQQTPGQGLQFLFEYFSETQRNKGNFPGRFSGRQFSNSRSEMNVSTLELGDSALYLCASSLGSRDEQYFGPGTRLTVT.